This is a list of T cell receptor beta chains from one sample in a study of blood T cell repertoires in COVID-19. Generated by immunoSEQ multiplex PCR, the TCRdb table keeps only in-frame clones and is missing some. The sample lists approximately 250,000 clones, around 84% occurring once. The specimen was peripheral blood. The source is a woman aged 55-75 years with COVID-19, enrolled during active disease. CDR3s include the opening cysteine and the closing phenylalanine or tryptophan. D genes are given only for firm matches. Expanded clones are given a class, and other clones once, few, many or no size at all.

clone_size d_call j_call v_call cdr3_nt cdr3_aa
- TRBD1 TRBJ1-5 TRBV28 TGTGCCAGCTCACAGGGGGGCAATCAGCCCCAGCATTTT CASSQGGNQPQHF
once - TRBJ2-3 TRBV6-6 TGTGCCAGCAGTCGGGCAGTTAGCACAGATACGCAGTATTTT CASSRAVSTDTQYF
once - TRBJ1-1 TRBV19 TGTGCCAGTAGTATGGATCCTGGGGGGACTGAAGCTTTCTTT CASSMDPGGTEAFF
- TRBD1 TRBJ1-6 TRBV14 TGTGCCAGCAGCCCGGGACAGGGAGCAGGCTGGCCCCTCCACTTT CASSPGQGAGWPLHF
- - TRBJ1-5 TRBV15 TGTGCCACCAGCAGAGGGGCTCAGCCCCAGCATTTT CATSRGAQPQHF
- TRBD1 TRBJ2-7 TRBV28 TGTGCCAGCAGTTTCAAAGTGGGGACAGACTCCTACGAGCAGTACTTC CASSFKVGTDSYEQYF
- - TRBJ1-2 TRBV28 TGTGCCAGCAGTAACGCCGGGTCTTCCTATGGCTACACCTTC CASSNAGSSYGYTF
once TRBD2 TRBJ2-7 TRBV2 TGTGCCAGCCCGAAGAAGGGGACTAGCGATTACGAGCAGTACTTC CASPKKGTSDYEQYF
few - TRBJ1-5 TRBV6-4 TGTGCCAGCAGTGACTTACTATTGGGCAATCAGCCCCAGCATTTT CASSDLLLGNQPQHF
- TRBD2 TRBJ2-2 TRBV7-9 TGTGCCAGCAGCCCCCGACTTCAGCGGGAGAGGACCGGGGAGCTGTTTTTT CASSPRLQRERTGELFF
few - TRBJ2-5 TRBV11-2 TGTGCCAGCAGCTTATGGGGGCGGGAGGAGACCCAGTACTTC CASSLWGREETQYF
- TRBD1 TRBJ1-1 TRBV18 TGTGCCAGCTCAACTCCAGGGGGCCACACTGAAGCTTTCTTT CASSTPGGHTEAFF
- - TRBJ2-1 TRBV7-9 TGTGCCAGCAGCCCCCATAATGAGCAGTTCTTC CASSPHNEQFF
- - TRBJ1-5 TRBV5-1 TGCGCCAGCAGCCTAGGACAGAATAGCAATCAGCCCCAGCATTTT CASSLGQNSNQPQHF
- TRBD1 TRBJ2-6 TRBV7-2 TGTGCCAGCAGCTTGGGACAGAGCTCTGGGGCCAACGTCCTGACTTTC CASSLGQSSGANVLTF
- TRBD1 TRBJ1-6 TRBV27 TGTGCCAGCAGTCGACTGGGCAGGGGGCCCTCATCCTATAATTCACCCCTCCACTTT CASSRLGRGPSSYNSPLHF
- - TRBJ2-7 TRBV5-1 TGCGCCAGCAGCTTGGGTAATAGAGCCTACGAGCAGTACTTC CASSLGNRAYEQYF
- - TRBJ2-1 TRBV27 TGTGCCAGCAGTTTACTGGTTAATACTCACTCCTACAATGAGCAGTTCTTC CASSLLVNTHSYNEQFF
- TRBD2 TRBJ2-7 TRBV5-1 TGCGCCAGCAGCTCGGGACTAGCGATCGAGCAGTACTTC CASSSGLAIEQYF
- - TRBJ1-5 TRBV28 TGTGCCAGCAGTTCCCTGGGCAGGGTTCAGCCCCAGCATTTT CASSSLGRVQPQHF
- - TRBJ2-7 TRBV11-2 TGTGCCAGCAGCTTCTCCGGGAGCGGGTACGAGCAGTACTTC CASSFSGSGYEQYF
few - TRBJ2-7 TRBV20-1 TGCAGTGCTGCCCAGGCCTACGAGCAGTACTTC CSAAQAYEQYF
- - TRBJ1-5 TRBV19 TGTGCCAGTATGAGGGGGGGGCTGGGCCAGCCCCAGCATTTT CASMRGGLGQPQHF
few TRBD1 TRBJ1-5 TRBV28 TGTGCCAGCACCCTCGGAGACAGGGGGATTCAGCCCCAGCATTTT CASTLGDRGIQPQHF
- TRBD2 TRBJ2-5 TRBV10-3 TGTGCCATCAGTGAGTTACTAGCGGGAGGTGAGACCCAGTACTTC CAISELLAGGETQYF
- TRBD1 TRBJ1-2 TRBV29-1 TGCAGCGTTGCCGCAGGGGGTGGAATCTCTGGCTACACCTTC CSVAAGGGISGYTF
once - TRBJ1-6 TRBV6-1 TGTGCCAGCCCTGGAGGAGGGCGGGGATCACCCCTCCACTTT CASPGGGRGSPLHF
- TRBD1 TRBJ2-7 TRBV14 TGTGCCACCCAGCCATTCCAGCTCGGACAGGGACCCTACGAGCAGTACTTC CATQPFQLGQGPYEQYF
- - TRBJ2-7 TRBV7-2 TGTGCCAGCAGCTCCCTTTCGAGCGGGGAGCAGTACTTC CASSSLSSGEQYF
few - TRBJ1-5 TRBV9 TGTGCCAGCAGCGTAGGGCCGGGGGGACCCAATCAGCCCCAGCATTTT CASSVGPGGPNQPQHF
once - TRBJ2-5 TRBV2 TGTGCCAGCAGTCCCTGGGTGCGGGGAGCGGAGACCCAGTACTTC CASSPWVRGAETQYF
- TRBD1 TRBJ2-2 TRBV11-3 TGTGCCAGCAGCTTTCGGGGACAGGGGGCAAGCGGGGAGCTGTTTTTT CASSFRGQGASGELFF
few TRBD1 TRBJ1-4 TRBV5-5 TGTGCCAGCAGCTTGGGACCAGGACAGGGTGGCGAAAAACTGTTTTTT CASSLGPGQGGEKLFF
- - TRBJ1-4 TRBV28 TGTGCCAGCAGTCTCCATGCTGGGGCAGCGACTAATGAAAAACTGTTTTTT CASSLHAGAATNEKLFF
- TRBD1 TRBJ1-4 TRBV7-6 TGTGCCAGCAGCCTCGACAGGGGAAATGAAAAACTGTTTTTT CASSLDRGNEKLFF
- - TRBJ1-6 TRBV28 TGTGCCAGCAGTCCAAATCGTCGGGGGCCCCTCCACTTT CASSPNRRGPLHF
- TRBD2 TRBJ2-7 TRBV27 TGTGCCAGCAGTTTCCTAGCGGGGCCCTCCTACGAGCAGTACTTC CASSFLAGPSYEQYF
- - TRBJ2-5 TRBV11-1 TGTGCCAGCAGCCGTAAAGTCAGGGCAGGCCAAGAGACCCAGTACTTC CASSRKVRAGQETQYF
few - TRBJ1-6 TRBV6-5 TGTGCCAGCAGGTCCCCCAACTCCTATAATTCACCCCTCCACTTT CASRSPNSYNSPLHF
- - TRBJ2-1 TRBV4-2 TGTGCCAGCAGAAAGGCCACAGGGTGGAACGAGCAGTTCTTC CASRKATGWNEQFF
- - TRBJ1-2 TRBV27 TGTGCCAGCAGTTTAAGTGGGAGCCCCGCCTATGGCTACACCTTC CASSLSGSPAYGYTF
- TRBD2 TRBJ2-1 TRBV11-1 TGTGCCAGCAGCCAGGGACTAGCCCCCTCCTACAATGAGCAGTTCTTC CASSQGLAPSYNEQFF
once - TRBJ2-3 TRBV5-5 TGTGCCAGCAGCTCTATGCGAGCGGCAGCCTCTAGCACAGATACGCAGTATTTT CASSSMRAAASSTDTQYF
few TRBD2 TRBJ2-3 TRBV30 TGTGCCTGGAAAATTAGCGGGAGTCGCGATACGCAGTATTTT CAWKISGSRDTQYF
once TRBD1 TRBJ1-4 TRBV9 TGTGCCAGCAGCGTAGACGGGACAGGGGTCGCGGCTAATGAAAAACTGTTTTTT CASSVDGTGVAANEKLFF
few - TRBJ1-5 TRBV19 TGTGCCAGTAGAGGGGGAACTGGGACGGGAGGTCAGCCCCAGCATTTT CASRGGTGTGGQPQHF
once TRBD2 TRBJ2-1 TRBV5-4 TGTGCCAGCAGCCCGGGACTAGCGGAAACCGATGAGCAGTTCTTC CASSPGLAETDEQFF
- TRBD2 TRBJ2-5 TRBV19 TGTGCCAGTAGTTTTGCGGGAGGGCAACAAGAGACCCAGTACTTC CASSFAGGQQETQYF
- - TRBJ2-7 TRBV12-3/TRBV12-4 TGTGCCAGCAGTTTTGGCGGCTCCTACGAGCAGTACTTC CASSFGGSYEQYF
- TRBD1 TRBJ2-5 TRBV27 TGTGCCAGCAGTTTCTTAGGGGGCGGCGAAGAGACCCAGTACTTC CASSFLGGGEETQYF
- TRBD2 TRBJ2-7 TRBV11-2 TGTGCCAGCAGCTTAGCCCCCAGCCCAAGGACTAGCGGGATCTACGAGCAGTACTTC CASSLAPSPRTSGIYEQYF
- - TRBJ1-2 TRBV6-5 TGTGCCAGCAGTTCGCACGGACTAAGCGCTAACTATGGCTACACCTTC CASSSHGLSANYGYTF
- - TRBJ1-6 TRBV6-5 TGTGCCAGCACCGGGTCCTATAATTCACCCCTCCACTTT CASTGSYNSPLHF
- - TRBJ1-5 TRBV24-1 TGTGCCACCAGTGATCCTCGACACAATCAGCCCCAGCATTTT CATSDPRHNQPQHF